This record looks at one TCR beta chain sequence and its context. The record originates from a study of CD4+ T cells in melanoma. Data came from immunoSEQ multiplex PCR; TCRdb stores just in-frame clones and leaves some out. The profile shows about 10,000 clones, around 67% of them singletons. Trimming at V came to 4 bases and at J to 7 bases, leaving 11 bases not matched to a gene. The V gene's germline CDR1 is SGHTA and CDR2 FQGNSA. The length of the CDR3 is 15 residues. This clonotype was sampled from a human donor with melanoma. The sequencing sample was made of cells from a culture (not recorded whether cultured in vitro). The genes are TRBV7-2 and TRBJ1-2; 8 positions agree with TRBD1. CDR3 nucleotides: TGTGCCAGCAGCTGGACAGGACAGGGTGTCGGTGGCTACACCTTC. Protein sequence: CASSWTGQGVGGYTF.